This T cell receptor beta chain stems from a study of spatial heterogeneity in lung cancer. Germline V gives CDR1 SEHNR, CDR2 FQNEAQ (reference sequence). The CDR3 spans 16 residues. After removal of 0 bases from V and 2 bases from J, the junction contained 5 bases not matched to a gene. As to time point: sample taken at primary tumor resection. Unsorted whole RNA from tumor, nontumor lung or frozen PBMC underwent sequencing. The donors, 60 to 80 patients with untreated early-stage non-small cell lung cancer, provided the samples. This clonotype was picked up many times. MiXCR, applied by TCRdb to the 5' RACE reads, yields one record per CDR3 protein. Seen here are some 41,000 distinct CDR3 sequences, approximately 7% observed once, and the top ten hold around 42%.

The material was PBMCs, obtained at surgery. This receptor was obtained from a female donor with early-stage non-small cell lung cancer. The rearrangement links TRBV7-9 to TRBJ1-1, with TRBD1 identical over 8 bases. CDR3 in DNA: TGTGCCAGCAGCTTAGCGCCGACAGGGGCCAACACTGAAGCTTTCTTT. Translating it yields CASSLAPTGANTEAFF.